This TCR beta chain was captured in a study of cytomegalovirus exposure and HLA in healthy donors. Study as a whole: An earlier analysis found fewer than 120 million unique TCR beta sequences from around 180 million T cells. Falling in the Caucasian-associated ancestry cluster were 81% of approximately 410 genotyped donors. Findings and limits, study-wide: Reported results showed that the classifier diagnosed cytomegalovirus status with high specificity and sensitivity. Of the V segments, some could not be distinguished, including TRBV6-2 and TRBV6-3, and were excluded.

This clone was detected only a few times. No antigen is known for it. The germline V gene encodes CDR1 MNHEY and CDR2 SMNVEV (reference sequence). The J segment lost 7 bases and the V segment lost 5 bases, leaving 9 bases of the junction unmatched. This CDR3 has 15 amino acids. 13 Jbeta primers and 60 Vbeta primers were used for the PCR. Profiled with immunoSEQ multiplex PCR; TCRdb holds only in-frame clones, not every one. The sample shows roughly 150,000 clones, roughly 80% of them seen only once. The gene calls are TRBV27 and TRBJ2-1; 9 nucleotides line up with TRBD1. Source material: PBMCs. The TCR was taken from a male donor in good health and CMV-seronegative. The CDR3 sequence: CASSHRDRVWNEQFF. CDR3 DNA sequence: TGTGCCAGCAGTCACCGGGACAGGGTATGGAATGAGCAGTTCTTC.